The 23 T cell receptor beta chains presented below share a single source sample, sequenced in a study of PD-L1 blockade in urothelial cancer. Time point denoted: pretreatment peripheral blood. The repertoire was sequenced with immunoSEQ multiplex PCR; TCRdb's copy has only in-frame clones and lacks some. The repertoire holds 45,000 to 55,000 clones, with about four fifths as singletons. The sample consisted of PBMCs, taken around atezolizumab (anti-PD-L1) treatment. These TCRs come from a man aged 50 to 60 with urothelial cancer.

The chain uses TRBV29-1 and TRBJ2-1; 10 bases agree with TRBD1. The CDR3 is 14 amino acids. Per germline, CDR1 SQVTM and CDR2 ANQGSEA. Trimming cost V 2 bases and J 8 bases; bases outside gene matches: 6. The CDR3 sequence: CSVETGTGVDEQFF. The CDR3 coding sequence is TGCAGCGTTGAAACCGGGACAGGGGTCGATGAGCAGTTCTTC.

The rearrangement joins TRBV25-1 to TRBJ2-3; D might be TRBD1 (5 bases). Germline V gene data show CDR1 as MGHDK and CDR2 as SYGVNS. The CDR3 has 10 residues. V dropped 7 bases and J dropped 6 bases, with 5 bases sitting between them. As DNA, the CDR3 is TGTGCCAGCAAGGGGGATACGCAGTATTTT. It is translated as CASKGDTQYF.

The V and J genes are TRBV29-1 and TRBJ2-4; 8 nucleotides line up with TRBD1. The ends lost 0 bases at V and 3 bases at J; junction bases unmatched: 13. Germline V gives CDR1 SQVTM, CDR2 ANQGSEA. CDR3 length: 18 residues. The CDR3 nucleotides read TGCAGCGTTGAAGACTGGACAGGGTTGGGTCTTGGCAAAAACATTCAGTACTTC. Translation: CSVEDWTGLGLGKNIQYF.

The J gene is TRBJ2-3, the V gene TRBV4-1, with 7 positions matching TRBD2. The CDR3 is 17 amino acids. J was trimmed by 0 bases and V by 0 bases; bases with no gene match: 6. Germline lookup yields CDR1 MGHRA and CDR2 YSYEKL. CDR3 sequence: CASSQELSGTSTDTQYF. The CDR3 coding sequence is TGCGCCAGCAGCCAAGAACTCAGCGGGACTAGCACAGATACGCAGTATTTT.

The chain is built from TRBV5-1 and TRBJ2-1; TRBD2 matches 8 bases. Per the germline V gene, CDR1 is SGHRS and CDR2 is YFSETQ. This CDR3 contains 15 residues. Trimming cost V 1 base and J 5 bases; bases outside gene matches: 5. The CDR3 is CASSLLAGGNNEQFF. The CDR3 nucleotides are TGCGCCAGCAGCTTGTTGGCGGGGGGCAACAATGAGCAGTTCTTC.

V is TRBV6-5 and J is TRBJ2-1, with 7 bases lining up with TRBD2. Unmatched junction bases numbered 5, after V lost 9 bases and J lost 3 bases. The CDR3 consists of 13 residues. Germline CDR1 reads MNHEY; CDR2 reads SVGAGI. This chain's CDR3 is CASQTSYYNEQFF. The CDR3 DNA sequence: TGTGCCAGTCAGACTAGCTACTACAATGAGCAGTTCTTC.

The chain employs TRBV5-1 and TRBJ1-2; D gene unclear. The germline gives CDR1 SGHRS, CDR2 YFSETQ. The CDR3 totals 12 residues. Trimming took off 2 bases at V and 2 bases at J, with 4 bases between the two ends. The CDR3 region is CASSFQNYGYTF. In DNA, the CDR3 is TGCGCCAGCAGCTTCCAAAACTATGGCTACACCTTC.

V usage is TRBV5-1 and J usage is TRBJ2-2, with D tentatively TRBD2 (5 bases). Trimming stripped 2 bases from V and 8 bases from J, with 7 bases between. The CDR3 covers 12 residues. Germline V gene lookup returns CDR1 SGHRS and CDR2 YFSETQ. As DNA, the CDR3 is TGCGCCAGCAGCTTCGGAGGAGGGGAGCTGTTTTTT. Its protein is CASSFGGGELFF.

This chain links TRBV6-6 with TRBJ2-3; D possibly corresponds to TRBD1 (6 bases). Germline lookup yields CDR1 MNHNY and CDR2 SVGAGI (reference sequence). This CDR3 contains 15 residues. V dropped 2 bases and J dropped 2 bases, with 11 bases sitting between them. The CDR3 coding sequence is TGTGCCAGCAGTTACCCGGCAGGGGACACAGATACGCAGTATTTT. It is translated as CASSYPAGDTDTQYF.

V usage is TRBV4-1 and J usage is TRBJ1-2; D is uncertain. CDR3 length: 14 amino acids. Germline CDR1 is MGHRA and CDR2 is YSYEKL. Trimming cost V 1 base and J 8 bases, with 14 bases left between them. CDR3 coding DNA: TGCGCCAGCAGCCAAGGAACGGGGAATCGGGGCTACACCTTC. Its translation is CASSQGTGNRGYTF.

This chain connects TRBV5-1 to TRBJ2-1, with D perhaps matching TRBD1 (6 bases). In germline, CDR1 is SGHRS, CDR2 YFSETQ. V lost 4 bases and J 2 bases, leaving 10 bases between the germline ends. The CDR3 spans 14 residues. For the CDR3, the DNA is TGCGCCAGCAGCCGCGACAGGACCTACAATGAGCAGTTCTTC. Its protein product is CASSRDRTYNEQFF.

The genes are TRBV10-3 and TRBJ1-2, with D unclear. Germline CDR1 is ENHRY and CDR2 is SYGVKD. The V and J ends lost 4 bases and 2 bases respectively, with 8 bases between them. This CDR3 is 13 amino acids long. The CDR3 spells CAISGAENYGYTF. The CDR3 DNA reads TGTGCCATCAGTGGGGCTGAGAACTATGGCTACACCTTC.

The chain links TRBV9 to TRBJ2-3; weak D call: TRBD1 (6 bases). V lost 3 bases and J 5 bases, leaving 16 bases between the germline ends. The CDR3 contains 15 residues. Germline V lookup: CDR1 SGDLS, CDR2 YYNGEE. For the CDR3, the DNA is TGTGCCAGCAGCGAACGGCAGGGGCCACAAGATACGCAGTATTTT. This codes for CASSERQGPQDTQYF.

CDR3 sequence reads: CASSTGIQPQHF. The CDR3 DNA reads as TGTGCCAGCAGTACAGGGATCCAGCCCCAGCATTTT. The chain uses TRBV28 and TRBJ1-5; D is perhaps TRBD1 (6 bases). The CDR3 is 12 amino acids. Germline CDR1 and CDR2: MDHEN and SYDVKM. V gave up 5 bases and J gave up 7 bases, with 9 bases separating them.

The chain joins TRBV18 to TRBJ2-6; TRBD2 agrees at 14 bases. From germline, CDR1 is KGHSH and CDR2 LQKENI. CDR3 size: 18 residues. J lost 2 bases, V lost 6 bases, and 6 bases had no gene match. DNA of the CDR3: TGTGCCAGCTCTCCGACTAGCGGGAGGGCTACTGGGGCCAACGTCCTGACTTTC. The encoded protein is CASSPTSGRATGANVLTF.

The V call is TRBV27, the J call TRBJ2-2, with D maybe TRBD1 (6 bases). This CDR3 is built from 18 residues. V was pared by 5 bases and J by 4 bases, with 23 bases between. Germline CDR1 is MNHEY and CDR2 is SMNVEV (reference sequence). The CDR3 reads CASSPRIQGYTGTGELFF. For the CDR3, the DNA is TGTGCCAGCAGTCCTAGAATACAGGGCTATACGGGCACCGGGGAGCTGTTTTTT.

The chain recombines TRBV7-6 with TRBJ2-3; D gene ambiguous. The germline V and J ends were trimmed by 5 bases and 5 bases, with 14 bases remaining between them. Looked up from germline, CDR1 is SGHVS and CDR2 is FNYEAQ. The CDR3 has 14 residues. The CDR3 loop is CASSAMLGVDTQYF. CDR3 DNA: TGTGCCAGCAGCGCGATGCTAGGAGTAGATACGCAGTATTTT.

The V call is TRBV11-2, the J call TRBJ2-1; a weak D match, TRBD2 (6 bases). This CDR3 comprises 14 residues. The V gene's germline CDR1 is SGHAT and CDR2 FQNNGV. Trimming pared 2 bases from V and 6 bases from J, leaving 11 bases between. The DNA of the CDR3 is TGTGCCAGCAGCTTATGGGCGGGACTCAATGAGCAGTTCTTC. This translates into CASSLWAGLNEQFF. Variable domain in full (rest from reference TRBV11-2 and TRBJ2-1): EAGVAQSPRYKIIEKRQSVAFWCNPISGHATLYWYQQILGQGPKLLIQFQNNGVVDDSQLPKDRFSAERLKGVDSTLKIQPAKLEDSAVYLCASSLWAGLNEQFFGPGTRLTVL.

This clone is a singleton in its sample. V and J are TRBV15 and TRBJ2-1; 9 nucleotides align to TRBD1. With V trimmed by 9 bases and J by 2 bases, 11 bases remained unmatched. The CDR3 contains 16 residues. Germline V CDR1 and CDR2: LNHNV, YYDKDF (reference sequence). The CDR3 protein is CATNQPGQGTYNEQFF. CDR3 nucleotides: TGTGCCACTAATCAACCGGGACAGGGAACCTACAATGAGCAGTTCTTC.

In the case of this clone: The junction does not match germline at one end; this may be a read error. This chain joins TRBV7-2 and TRBJ2-5; TRBD1 might be the D (6 bases). The CDR3 has 12 residues. Germline CDR1 SGHTA, CDR2 FQGNSA. The CDR3 region has the DNA TGTGCCAGCAGCCCAGTCAGCCGGGACATCGACTTC. Residues: CASSPVSRDIDF.

The V and J genes are TRBV30 and TRBJ2-5; 7 positions match TRBD1. The CDR3 has 14 residues. V lost 1 base and J lost 5; bases outside the gene matches: 7. Germline loops: CDR1 GTSNPN, CDR2 SVGIG (reference sequence). CDR3 residues: CAWSAHRGRETQYF. CDR3 coding DNA: TGTGCCTGGAGTGCCCACAGGGGCAGGGAGACCCAGTACTTC.

The V and J genes are TRBV30 and TRBJ1-5; TRBD1 matches 11 bases. The V gene's germline CDR1 is GTSNPN and CDR2 SVGIG (reference sequence). J was trimmed by 4 bases and V by 2 bases; bases with no gene match: 10. The CDR3 runs 17 residues. CDR3 sequence reads: CAWSPGTGGLANQPQHF. The CDR3, as DNA: TGTGCCTGGAGTCCCGGGACAGGGGGTCTGGCAAATCAGCCCCAGCATTTT.

This chain connects TRBV10-3 to TRBJ2-2; 16 bases map to TRBD2. Germline trimming cut 3 bases from V and 6 bases from J; bases unmatched to any gene: 7. CDR3 length: 18 amino acids. The germline V gene has CDR1 ENHRY and CDR2 SYGVKD. The CDR3 sequence is CAISDQGLAGGVSGELFF. For the CDR3, the DNA is TGTGCCATCAGTGACCAGGGACTAGCGGGAGGGGTGTCCGGGGAGCTGTTTTTT.